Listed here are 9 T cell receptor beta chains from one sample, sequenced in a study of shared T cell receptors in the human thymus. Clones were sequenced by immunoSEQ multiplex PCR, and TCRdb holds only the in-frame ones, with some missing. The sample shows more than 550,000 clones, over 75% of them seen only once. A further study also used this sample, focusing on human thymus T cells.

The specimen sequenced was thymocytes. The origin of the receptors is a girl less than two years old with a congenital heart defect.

The CDR3 reads CASSLLAGVATYEQYF. The CDR3 coding sequence is TGTGCCAGCAGTTTACTAGCGGGGGTTGCCACCTACGAGCAGTACTTC. The chain uses TRBV27 and TRBJ2-7, with TRBD2 matching 10 bases. This CDR3 spans 16 amino acids. CDR1 MNHEY and CDR2 SMNVEV come from the germline V gene (reference sequence). Trimming cost V 2 bases and J 2 bases; bases outside gene matches: 6.

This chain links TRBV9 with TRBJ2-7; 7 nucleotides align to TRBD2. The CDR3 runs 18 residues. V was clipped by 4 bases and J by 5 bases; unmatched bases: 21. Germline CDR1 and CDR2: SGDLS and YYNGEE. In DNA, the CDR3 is TGTGCCAGCAGCCCTTGGACTAGAACCCCGCTTTCCCCCGACGAGCAGTACTTC. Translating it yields CASSPWTRTPLSPDEQYF. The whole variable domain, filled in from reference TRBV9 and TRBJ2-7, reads DSGVTQTPKHLITATGQRVTLRCSPRSGDLSVYWYQQSLDQGLQFLIQYYNGEERAKGNILERFSAQQFPDLHSELNLSSLELGDSALYFCASSPWTRTPLSPDEQYFGPGTRLTVT.

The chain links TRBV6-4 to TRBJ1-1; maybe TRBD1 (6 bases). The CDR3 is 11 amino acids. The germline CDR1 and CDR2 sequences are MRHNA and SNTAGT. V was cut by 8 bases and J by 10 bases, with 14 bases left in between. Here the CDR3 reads CASRQGFRAFF. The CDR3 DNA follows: TGTGCCAGCCGGCAGGGGTTCAGAGCTTTCTTT.

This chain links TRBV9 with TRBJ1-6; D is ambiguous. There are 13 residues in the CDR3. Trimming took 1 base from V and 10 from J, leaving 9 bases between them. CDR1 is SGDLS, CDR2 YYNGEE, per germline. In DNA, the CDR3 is TGTGCCAGCAGCGTAAGAGGGAGGTCACCCCTCCACTTT. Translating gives CASSVRGRSPLHF.

The CDR3 loop is CSVHPTGGLPEAFF. The CDR3 DNA sequence: TGCAGCGTCCACCCGACAGGGGGATTGCCTGAAGCTTTCTTT. This chain joins TRBV29-1 and TRBJ1-1, with 9 nucleotides matching TRBD1. After removal of 6 bases from V and 6 bases from J, the junction contained 11 bases not matched to a gene. This CDR3 is built from 14 residues. Per the germline V gene, CDR1 is SQVTM and CDR2 is ANQGSEA.

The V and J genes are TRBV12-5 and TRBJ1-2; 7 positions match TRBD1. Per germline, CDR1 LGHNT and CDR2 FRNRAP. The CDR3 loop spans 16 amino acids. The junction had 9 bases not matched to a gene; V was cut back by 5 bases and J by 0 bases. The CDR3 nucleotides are TGTGCTAGTGGTGGACAGGCCCAGTTAGCTAACTATGGCTACACCTTC. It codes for CASGGQAQLANYGYTF.

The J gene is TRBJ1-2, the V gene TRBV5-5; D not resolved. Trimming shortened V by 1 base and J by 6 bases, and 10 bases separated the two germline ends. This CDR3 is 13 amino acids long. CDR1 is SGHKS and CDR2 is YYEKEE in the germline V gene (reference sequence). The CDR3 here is CASSLRIGHGYTF. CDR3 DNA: TGTGCCAGCAGCTTGAGGATTGGGCATGGCTACACCTTC. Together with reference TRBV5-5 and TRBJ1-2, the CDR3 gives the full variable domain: DAGVTQSPTHLIKTRGQQVTLRCSPISGHKSVSWYQQVLGQGPQFIFQYYEKEERGRGNFPDRFSARQFPNYSSELNVNALLLGDSALYLCASSLRIGHGYTFGSGTRLTVV.

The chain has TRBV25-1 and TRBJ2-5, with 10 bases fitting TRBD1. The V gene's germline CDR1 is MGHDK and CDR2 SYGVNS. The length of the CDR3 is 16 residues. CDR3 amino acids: CADQGDRGCGEETQYF. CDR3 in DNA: TGTGCTGATCAGGGGGACAGGGGTTGTGGGGAAGAGACCCAGTACTTC.

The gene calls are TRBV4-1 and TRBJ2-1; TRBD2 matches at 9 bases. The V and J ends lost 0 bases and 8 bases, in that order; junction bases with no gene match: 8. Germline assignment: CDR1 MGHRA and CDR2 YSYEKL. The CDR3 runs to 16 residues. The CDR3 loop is CASSQDAGERGDEQFF. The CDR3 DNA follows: TGCGCCAGCAGCCAAGACGCCGGGGAGCGGGGGGATGAGCAGTTCTTC.